Described below is a single T cell receptor (beta chain) sequence and its context. Its specificity is unknown. The sample is drawn from a study of blood T cells in healthy people across ages. Study overall: Capture by template switching was about one barcoded beta molecule per two T cells. Study-level findings and limits: Naive T cell percentage and TCR beta diversity correlated strongly.

Next came a second PCR, run for roughly 6 to 11 cycles, which used a sample-barcoded 5' primer along with a J-beta primer mix. Each TCR beta cDNA got a 12-nucleotide random molecular identifier. TCRdb re-analysed the 5' RACE reads in MiXCR, keeping a single row per CDR3 protein. The sample includes about 1,400,000 distinct CDR3 sequences, around 42% of them seen just once. J was trimmed by 4 bases and V by 2 bases; bases with no gene match: 7. Germline V CDR1 and CDR2: SGHRS, YFSETQ. The CDR3 covers 15 residues. The sample consisted of blood. The chain is built from TRBV5-1 and TRBJ1-1; 8 nucleotides align to TRBD1. The receptor comes from a woman between 18 and 29 years old in good health. CDR3 nucleotide sequence: TGCGCCAGCAGCTTAGCCACAGGGGGACGCACTGAAGCTTTCTTT. Protein: CASSLATGGRTEAFF.